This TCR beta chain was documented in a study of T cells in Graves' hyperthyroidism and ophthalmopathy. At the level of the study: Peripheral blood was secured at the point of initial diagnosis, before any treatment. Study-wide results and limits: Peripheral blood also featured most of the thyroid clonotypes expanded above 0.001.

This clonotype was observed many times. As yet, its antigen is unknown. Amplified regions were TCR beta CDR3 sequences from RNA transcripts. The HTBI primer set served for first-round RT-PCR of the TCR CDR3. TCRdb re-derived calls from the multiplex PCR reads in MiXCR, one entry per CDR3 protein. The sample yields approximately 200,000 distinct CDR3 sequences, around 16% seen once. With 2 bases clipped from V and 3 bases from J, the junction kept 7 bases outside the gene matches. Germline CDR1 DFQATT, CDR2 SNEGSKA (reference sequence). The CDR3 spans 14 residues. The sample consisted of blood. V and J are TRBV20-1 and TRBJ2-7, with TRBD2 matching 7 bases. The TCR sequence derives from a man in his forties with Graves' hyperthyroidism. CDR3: CSARRLGGNYEQYF. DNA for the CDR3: TGCAGTGCTAGACGGCTGGGAGGGAACTACGAGCAGTACTTC.